This T cell receptor (beta chain) was identified in a study of cytomegalovirus exposure and HLA in healthy donors. Overall study results and limits: Later work found most CMV-associated TCR beta chains apparently HLA-restricted. In a later analysis, approximately 15,000 TCR beta sequences were associated with HLA alleles at 0.05 false discovery rate. A later analysis linked a missense variant in DCLRE1C to the trimming of TCR beta V and J genes. Data from an earlier analysis indicated that most TCR beta V segments were productive either about 90% or about 30% of the time.

This CDR3 is built from 18 residues. Germline loops: CDR1 SEHNR, CDR2 FQNEAQ (reference sequence). J gave up 4 bases and V 5 bases, and 13 bases lay outside the gene matches. A word on this clone: Its target is unknown.

Primers: 60 Vbeta forward and 13 Jbeta reverse. The table came from immunoSEQ multiplex PCR; TCRdb's copy has only in-frame clones and leaves some out. The sample comprises about 200,000 clones, more than 75% of which are singletons, and roughly 6% rests with the top ten. Material for sequencing was PBMCs. This clonotype was obtained from a woman aged 45-59 years in good health and CMV-seropositive. This sequence joins TRBV7-9 and TRBJ2-4; 11 bases match TRBD2. CDR3 loop: CASSPGGTGTSGKNIQYF. Here the CDR3 DNA reads TGTGCCAGCAGCCCTGGCGGCACCGGGACTAGCGGAAAAAACATTCAGTACTTC.